A selection of T cell receptor beta chains follows, all from one sample in a study of vaccination effects on CD4 cells after COVID-19. The assay was immunoSEQ multiplex PCR, and TCRdb's table has in-frame clones only and misses some. Of tens of thousands of clones in the sample, roughly 72% were seen once. Antigens for these TCRs are unknown. This sample comprised CD4+ T cells from PBMCs cultured with HCoV-OC43 spike peptides, obtained before COVID-19 vaccination. All receptors come from a human donor who received a COVID-19 vaccine. The CDR3 runs from the conserved cysteine through the conserved F or W.

TRBV7-3	CASSVNGNGYTF
TRBV7-9	CASSLSGGLQETQYF
TRBV4-2	CASSQDQGRTEAFF
TRBV12-3/TRBV12-4	CASSSDRFYEQYF
TRBV7-6	CASSPQGANTEAFF
TRBV10-3	CAISEDSWTEAFF
TRBV7-6	CASSLFEGASGNTIYF
TRBV2	CASRETGGNSPLHF
TRBV29-1	CSGSTSGEAFF
TRBV7-9	CASSLSQGVDIQYF
TRBV24-1	CATSDSWSGGVTQYF
TRBV19	CASSRDSQSGTQYF
TRBV18	CASSPLASSYNEQFF
TRBV27	CASSLRGDGYGYTF
TRBV29-1	CSGTGSGTVYNEQFF
TRBV2	CASSWTSGGSIQYF
TRBV7-2	CASSQTSSTDTQYF
TRBV6-5	CASRGDRRGNQPQHF
TRBV7-9	CASSQQGADRDGYTF
TRBV3-1/TRBV3-2	CASSQWQYNSPLHF
TRBV5-5	CASSLQRGGQFF
TRBV28	CASSFLAGTGYGYTF
TRBV4-1	CASSQETGTNYGYTF
TRBV4-1	CASSQEGGAFSYEQYF
TRBV19	CASSIAGANSPLHF
TRBV5-8	CASSPRTGGYYGYTF
TRBV19	CASASTSGSTDTQYF
TRBV7-9	CASSVAGVENIQYF
TRBV7-2	CASSPRRSMNTEAFF
TRBV5-1	CASGRDRVGTGELFF
TRBV5-1	CASSLGQGVGETQYF
TRBV5-1	CASSLAGTSGGQETQYF
TRBV6-5	CASRIDSGREQFF
TRBV5-1	CASSYRDRETEAFF
TRBV6-2/TRBV6-3	CASSSAPRGKAERAGELFF
TRBV19	CASSIVARESSYEQYF